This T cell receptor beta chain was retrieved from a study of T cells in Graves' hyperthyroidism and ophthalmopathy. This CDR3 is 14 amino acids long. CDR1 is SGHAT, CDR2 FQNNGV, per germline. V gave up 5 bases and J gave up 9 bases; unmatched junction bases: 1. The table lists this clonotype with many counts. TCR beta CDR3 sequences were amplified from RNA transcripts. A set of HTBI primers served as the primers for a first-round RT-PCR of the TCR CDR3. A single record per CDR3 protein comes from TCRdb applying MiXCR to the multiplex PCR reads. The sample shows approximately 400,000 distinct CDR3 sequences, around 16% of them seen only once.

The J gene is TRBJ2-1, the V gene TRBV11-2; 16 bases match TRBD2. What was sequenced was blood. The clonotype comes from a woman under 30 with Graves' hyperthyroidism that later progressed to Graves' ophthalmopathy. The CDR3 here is CASSGTSGRGEQFF. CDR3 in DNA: TGTGCCAGCAGCGGGACTAGCGGGAGGGGTGAGCAGTTCTTC.